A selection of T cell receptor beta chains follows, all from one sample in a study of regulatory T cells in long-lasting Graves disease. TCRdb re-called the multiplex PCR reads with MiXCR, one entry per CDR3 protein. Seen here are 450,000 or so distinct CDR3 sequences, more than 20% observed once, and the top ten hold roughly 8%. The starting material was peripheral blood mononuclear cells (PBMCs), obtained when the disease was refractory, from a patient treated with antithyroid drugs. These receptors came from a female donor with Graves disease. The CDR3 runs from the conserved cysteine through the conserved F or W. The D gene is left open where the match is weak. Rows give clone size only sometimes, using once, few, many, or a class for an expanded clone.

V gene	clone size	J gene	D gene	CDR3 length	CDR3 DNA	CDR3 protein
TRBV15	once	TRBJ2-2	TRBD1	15	TGTGCCACCAGCAGGGGACAGGGACACACCGGGGAGCTGTTTTTT	CATSRGQGHTGELFF
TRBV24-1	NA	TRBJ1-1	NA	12	TGTGCCACCAGAAGTGGGAACACTGAAGCTTTCTTT	CATRSGNTEAFF
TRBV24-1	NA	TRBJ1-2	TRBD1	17	TGTGCCACCAGTGATACCGACCCGGGACAGGGGACCTATGGCTACACCTTC	CATSDTDPGQGTYGYTF
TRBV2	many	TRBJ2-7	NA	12	TGTGCCAGCAGTGAGGGAGACTACGAGCAGTACTTC	CASSEGDYEQYF
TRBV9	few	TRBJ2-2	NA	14	TGTGCCAGCACCCGGAGGAGGGAGACGGGGGAGCTGTTTTTT	CASTRRRETGELFF
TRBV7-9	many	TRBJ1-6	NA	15	TGTGCCAGCAGCCTATGGGACCGACACTTACTTCCCCTCCACTTT	CASSLWDRHLLPLHF
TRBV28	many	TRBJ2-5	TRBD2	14	TGTGCCAGCAGGCGGGAGTGGGGTACAGAGACCCAGTACTTC	CASRREWGTETQYF
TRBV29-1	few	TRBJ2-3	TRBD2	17	TGCAGCGTTGTCGGGACAGGGACTAGCGGAAACACAGATACGCAGTATTTT	CSVVGTGTSGNTDTQYF
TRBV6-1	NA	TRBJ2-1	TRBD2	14	TGTGCCAGCAGTGAATGGACTAGTGGCAATGAGCAGTTCTTC	CASSEWTSGNEQFF
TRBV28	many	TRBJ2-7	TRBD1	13	TGTGCCACCAAAGGACAGGTCGGTTACGAGCAGTACTTC	CATKGQVGYEQYF
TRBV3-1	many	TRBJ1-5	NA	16	TGTGCCAGCAGCCAGGACCTCCCCGGGGAGCACCAGCCCCAGCATTTT	CASSQDLPGEHQPQHF
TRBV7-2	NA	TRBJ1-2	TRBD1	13	TGTGCCAGTCGCCGGGACAGGGGGCTGAGCTACACCTTC	CASRRDRGLSYTF
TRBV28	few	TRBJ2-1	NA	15	TGTGCCAGCAGTTTCCAGGGACCCTCCTACAATGAGCAGTTCTTC	CASSFQGPSYNEQFF
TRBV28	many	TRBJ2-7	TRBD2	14	TGTGCCAGCATCTCCGGGACTAGCGGATACGAGCAGTACTTC	CASISGTSGYEQYF
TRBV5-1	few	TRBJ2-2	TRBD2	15	TGCGCCAGCAGCCCCAGCGGGAAAAACACCGGGGAGCTGTTTTTT	CASSPSGKNTGELFF
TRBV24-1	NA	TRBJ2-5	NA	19	TGTGCCACCAGTGATTTTCCGAAACCCGGACGGAGAATCCAAGAGACCCAGTACTTC	CATSDFPKPGRRIQETQYF
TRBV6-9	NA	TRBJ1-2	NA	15	TGTGCCAGCAGTTACCTAGGGAGGGACCACTATGGCTACACCTTC	CASSYLGRDHYGYTF
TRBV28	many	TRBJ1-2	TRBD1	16	TGTGCCAGCAGGGGGGCTAATACAGGGGAACTGTATGGCTACACCTTC	CASRGANTGELYGYTF
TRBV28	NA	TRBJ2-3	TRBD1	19	TGTGCCAGCAGCTGGACAGGGGGAGATAGCGGGAATGAGGCAGATACGCAGTATTTT	CASSWTGGDSGNEADTQYF
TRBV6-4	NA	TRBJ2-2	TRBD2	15	TGTGCCAGCAGTTCGAGCGGGAGGAGTACCGGGGAGCTGTTTTTT	CASSSSGRSTGELFF
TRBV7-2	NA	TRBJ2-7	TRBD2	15	TGTGCCAGCAGCTTAACTAGCGGGATCACCTACGAGCAGTACTTC	CASSLTSGITYEQYF
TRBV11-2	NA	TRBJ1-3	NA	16	TGTGCCAGCAGCCGAACAGCAGGAAACTCTGGAAACACCATATATTTT	CASSRTAGNSGNTIYF
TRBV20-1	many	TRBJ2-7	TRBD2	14	TGCAGTGCTCCGTTTAGCGGGAGGGCTAACGAGCAGTACTTC	CSAPFSGRANEQYF
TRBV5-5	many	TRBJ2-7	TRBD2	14	TGTGCCAGCAGCTCAGCGGGAGGATCCTACGAGCAGTACTTC	CASSSAGGSYEQYF
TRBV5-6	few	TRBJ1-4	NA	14	TGTGCCAGCAGCTTGTGGCAGGGAGGTGAAAAACTGTTTTTT	CASSLWQGGEKLFF
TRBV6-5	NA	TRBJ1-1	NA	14	TGTGCCAGCAGTTTGGAACAAAGGGGGACTGAAGCTTTCTTT	CASSLEQRGTEAFF
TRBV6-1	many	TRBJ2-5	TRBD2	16	TGTGCCAGCAGAGTCAGACTAGCGGGGTTCGTTGAGACCCAGTACTTC	CASRVRLAGFVETQYF
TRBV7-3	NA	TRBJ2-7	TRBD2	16	TGTGCCAGCAGCCCCCTGCAAGCGGGAGGTGACTACGAGCAGTACTTC	CASSPLQAGGDYEQYF
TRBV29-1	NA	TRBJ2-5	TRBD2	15	TGCAGCGCCCTGAGACTAGCGGGGCCTCAAGAGACCCAGTACTTC	CSALRLAGPQETQYF
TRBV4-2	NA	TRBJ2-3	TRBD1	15	TGTGCCAGCAGCTCGACAGGGGGCATCACAGATACGCAGTATTTT	CASSSTGGITDTQYF
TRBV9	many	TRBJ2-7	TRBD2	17	TGTGCCAGCAGCGCCCCGCGAGCTAGCGGGAGTCACGACGAGCAGTACTTC	CASSAPRASGSHDEQYF
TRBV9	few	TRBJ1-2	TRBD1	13	TGTGCCAGCAGCGGAAGGGACAGGGGGGGCTACACCTTC	CASSGRDRGGYTF
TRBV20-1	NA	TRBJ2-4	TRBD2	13	TGCAGTGGTAGCGGGAGGGCCGGAGGCATTCAGTACTTC	CSGSGRAGGIQYF
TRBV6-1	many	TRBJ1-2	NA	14	TGTGCCAGCACCCAACCCCCCTTCATCTATGGCTACACCTTC	CASTQPPFIYGYTF
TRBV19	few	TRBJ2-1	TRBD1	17	TGTGCCAGTAGTATAGAGTCGACAGGGCACTCCTACAATGAGCAGTTCTTC	CASSIESTGHSYNEQFF
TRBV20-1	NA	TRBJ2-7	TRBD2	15	TGCAGTGTTCAACCCGGGACTAGCGGGAGCTACGAGCAGTACTTC	CSVQPGTSGSYEQYF
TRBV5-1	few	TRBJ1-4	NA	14	TGCGCCAGCAGCTGGCGGGCAGATAATGAAAAACTGTTTTTT	CASSWRADNEKLFF
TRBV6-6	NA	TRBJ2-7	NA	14	TGTGCCAGCAGTTACTCGAGAAGTGGGCGCGAGCAGTACTTC	CASSYSRSGREQYF
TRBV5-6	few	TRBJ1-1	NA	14	TGTGCCAGCAGCTATGAGAGTCCGAACACTGAAGCTTTCTTT	CASSYESPNTEAFF
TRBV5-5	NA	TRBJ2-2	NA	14	TGTGCCAGCAGCCCTTACAGCAACACCGGGGAGCTGTTTTTT	CASSPYSNTGELFF
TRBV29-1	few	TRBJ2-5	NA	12	TGCAGCGTTCAAAACGTCCAAGAGACCCAGTACTTC	CSVQNVQETQYF
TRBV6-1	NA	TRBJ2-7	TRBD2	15	TGTGCCAGCACCTTGACTAGCGGGAGGTTTTACGAGCAGTACTTC	CASTLTSGRFYEQYF
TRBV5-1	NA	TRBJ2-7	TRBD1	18	TGCGCCAGCAGCCCCGCATGGACAGGGGGCGTCGAGATGAGCGAGCAGTACTTC	CASSPAWTGGVEMSEQYF
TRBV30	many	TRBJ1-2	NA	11	TGTGCCTGGGAACTGTTAGGTGGCTACACCTTC	CAWELLGGYTF
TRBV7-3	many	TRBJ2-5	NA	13	TGTGCCAGCAGCAGAGGGGTGGAGGAGACCCAGTACTTC	CASSRGVEETQYF
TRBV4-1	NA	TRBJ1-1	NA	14	TGCGCCAGCCGAGGACTGTTGCTGAACACTGAAGCTTTCTTT	CASRGLLLNTEAFF
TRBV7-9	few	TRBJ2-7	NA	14	TGTGCCAGCAGCTCCACAGTAAGCTCCTACGAGCAGTACTTC	CASSSTVSSYEQYF
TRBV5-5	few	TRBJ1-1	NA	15	TGTGCCAGCAGCTATATCGGAGGGATCGGAGCCGAAGCTTTCTTT	CASSYIGGIGAEAFF
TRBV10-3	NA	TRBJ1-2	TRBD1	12	TGTGCCATCAGTGGACAGGGTTATGGCTACACCTTC	CAISGQGYGYTF
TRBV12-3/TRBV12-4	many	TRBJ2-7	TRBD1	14	TGTGCCAGCAGTCAGCTCCAGGGGGCAGGGGAGCAGTACTTC	CASSQLQGAGEQYF
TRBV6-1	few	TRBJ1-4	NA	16	TGTGCCAGCAGTGGCTGGTCGGGACATGGAAATGAAAAACTGTTTTTT	CASSGWSGHGNEKLFF
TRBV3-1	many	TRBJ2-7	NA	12	TGTGCCAGCAGCCACGGACAGTTCGCCGCGTACTTC	CASSHGQFAAYF
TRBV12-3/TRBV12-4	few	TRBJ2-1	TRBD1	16	TGTGCCAGCAGTCCCCTCCGGACAGGGCCTTACAATGAGCAGTTCTTC	CASSPLRTGPYNEQFF
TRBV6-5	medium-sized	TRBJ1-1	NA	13	TGTGCCAGCAGTTACACTGGGATTCGCGAAGCTTTCTTT	CASSYTGIREAFF
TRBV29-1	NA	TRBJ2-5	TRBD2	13	TGCAGCGTTCGGCGGGAGTGGGAGGAGACCCAGTACTTC	CSVRREWEETQYF
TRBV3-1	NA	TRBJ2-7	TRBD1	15	TGTGCCTGCAGCCAAGGGACAGGTAGCTCCTACGAGCAGTACTTC	CACSQGTGSSYEQYF
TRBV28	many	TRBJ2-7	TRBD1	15	TGTGCCAGCAGGGAGGGGACAGGACCGACCTACGAGCAGTACTTC	CASREGTGPTYEQYF
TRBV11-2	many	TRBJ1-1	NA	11	TGTGCCAGCAGCCAAGGGAAAGGAGCTTTCTTT	CASSQGKGAFF
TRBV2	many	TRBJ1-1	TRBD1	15	TGTGCCAGCAGCGCCCCGGACAGGGCCAACACTGAAGCTTTCTTT	CASSAPDRANTEAFF